This TCR beta chain was sequenced for a study of blood T cell repertoires in COVID-19. Study as a whole: Samples representing acute and convalescent COVID-19 were sourced from the United States, Italy and Spain. PBMCs, B-cell-depleted T cells, or T cells were the source of the cDNA or gDNA that made up the material.

Germline CDR1 is SGHTA and CDR2 is FQGNSA. The CDR3 runs 15 residues. Trimming took 4 bases from V and 3 from J; bases not matched to a gene: 9. Under the authors' procedure: Using reference gene primer amplification, nucleated cell counts were estimated. TCRdb's copy holds only in-frame clones and misses some; the assay was immunoSEQ multiplex PCR. V, J and clone size reflect that table, while D and trimming were determined from the DNA. The sample holds around 60,000 clones; around nine tenths are singletons and the top ten take approximately 4%. The clonotype was recovered from a human donor in a cohort sampled during active COVID-19. The sequencing sample was made of peripheral blood. The chain joins TRBV7-2 to TRBJ2-7, with TRBD1 identical over 7 bases. The CDR3 sequence: CASSSRSGDSYEQYF. As DNA, the CDR3 is TGTGCCAGCAGCTCGCGTAGTGGGGACAGCTACGAGCAGTACTTC.